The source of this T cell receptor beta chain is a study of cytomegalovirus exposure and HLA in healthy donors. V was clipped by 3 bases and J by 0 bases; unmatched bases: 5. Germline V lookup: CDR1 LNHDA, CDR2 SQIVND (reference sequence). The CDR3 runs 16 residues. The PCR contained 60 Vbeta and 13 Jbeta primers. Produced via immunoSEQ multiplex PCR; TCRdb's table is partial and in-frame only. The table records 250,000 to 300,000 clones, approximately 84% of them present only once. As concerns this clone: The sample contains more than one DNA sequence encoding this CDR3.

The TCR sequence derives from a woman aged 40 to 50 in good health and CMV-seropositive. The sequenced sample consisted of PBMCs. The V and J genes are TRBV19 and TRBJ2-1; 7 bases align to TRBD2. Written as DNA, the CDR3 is TGTGCCAGTAGTATCCAGGGCGGGAGCTCCTACAATGAGCAGTTCTTC. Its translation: CASSIQGGSSYNEQFF.